Listed below are T cell receptor beta chains from one sample, sequenced in a study of PD-L1 blockade in urothelial cancer. Here immunoSEQ multiplex PCR was the method, and the copy in TCRdb shows in-frame clones only, minus some. Of tens of thousands of clones listed, roughly 89% are singletons. Sequences were derived from PBMCs, sampled around atezolizumab (anti-PD-L1) treatment. The receptors shown here come from a woman aged 55-69 years with urothelial cancer. Both conserved end residues are part of each CDR3. The order of the fields is D gene, J gene, V gene, clone size, CDR3 protein, CDR3 DNA. A D gene is named only where the DNA matches it firmly. Clone size appears in some rows only: once, few, many, or a class for an expanded clone.

D gene: NA
J gene: TRBJ2-7
V gene: TRBV19
clone size: NA
CDR3 protein: CASSITPGRKYF
CDR3 DNA: TGTGCCAGTAGTATCACTCCAGGGAGGAAGTACTTC

D gene: NA
J gene: TRBJ1-5
V gene: TRBV10-2
clone size: NA
CDR3 protein: CASSESMMGGSQPQHF
CDR3 DNA: TGCGCCAGCAGTGAGTCGATGATGGGGGGGAGTCAGCCCCAGCATTTT

D gene: TRBD1
J gene: TRBJ1-4
V gene: TRBV7-9
clone size: NA
CDR3 protein: CASSLGLTGGGEKLFF
CDR3 DNA: TGTGCCAGCAGCTTAGGATTGACAGGGGGCGGTGAAAAACTGTTTTTT

D gene: NA
J gene: TRBJ2-3
V gene: TRBV6-5
clone size: NA
CDR3 protein: CASSYTGLMPDTQYF
CDR3 DNA: TGTGCCAGCAGTTACACGGGACTTATGCCGGATACGCAGTATTTT

D gene: NA
J gene: TRBJ2-6
V gene: TRBV11-2
clone size: NA
CDR3 protein: CASSPQSGAFSGANVLTF
CDR3 DNA: TGTGCCAGCAGCCCTCAATCAGGGGCTTTCTCTGGGGCCAACGTCCTGACTTTC

D gene: TRBD1
J gene: TRBJ1-6
V gene: TRBV6-5
clone size: NA
CDR3 protein: CASSRTGGLGSPLHF
CDR3 DNA: TGTGCCAGCAGTCGGACAGGGGGTCTGGGATCACCCCTCCACTTT

D gene: TRBD1
J gene: TRBJ1-1
V gene: TRBV25-1
clone size: NA
CDR3 protein: CASSEPAGTGEAFF
CDR3 DNA: TGTGCCAGCAGTGAACCCGCTGGGACAGGTGAAGCTTTCTTT

D gene: NA
J gene: TRBJ2-5
V gene: TRBV7-8
clone size: NA
CDR3 protein: CASSRDQETQYF
CDR3 DNA: TGTGCCAGCTCCAGGGATCAAGAGACCCAGTACTTC

D gene: NA
J gene: TRBJ1-5
V gene: TRBV7-2
clone size: NA
CDR3 protein: CASSLYAGPQHF
CDR3 DNA: TGTGCCAGCAGCTTATACGCCGGGCCCCAGCATTTT

D gene: NA
J gene: TRBJ2-7
V gene: TRBV7-9
clone size: few
CDR3 protein: CASSTGLLIYEQYF
CDR3 DNA: TGTGCCAGCAGCACGGGACTCCTCATCTACGAGCAGTACTTC

D gene: NA
J gene: TRBJ2-2
V gene: TRBV5-4
clone size: NA
CDR3 protein: CASSPRGGGTGELFF
CDR3 DNA: TGTGCCAGCAGCCCTCGGGGAGGGGGCACCGGGGAGCTGTTTTTT

D gene: NA
J gene: TRBJ2-3
V gene: TRBV7-9
clone size: NA
CDR3 protein: CASSPPGVSTDTQYF
CDR3 DNA: TGTGCCAGCAGCCCACCGGGGGTGAGCACAGATACGCAGTATTTT

D gene: NA
J gene: TRBJ2-2
V gene: TRBV5-1
clone size: NA
CDR3 protein: CASSEQEGGELFF
CDR3 DNA: TGCGCCAGCAGCGAACAGGAGGGCGGGGAGCTGTTTTTT

D gene: TRBD1
J gene: TRBJ2-3
V gene: TRBV2
clone size: NA
CDR3 protein: CASSRQGDSTDTQYF
CDR3 DNA: TGTGCCAGCAGTAGACAGGGGGATAGCACAGATACGCAGTATTTT

D gene: TRBD2
J gene: TRBJ2-3
V gene: TRBV27
clone size: NA
CDR3 protein: CASSLWTRGTDTQYF
CDR3 DNA: TGTGCCAGCAGTTTATGGACTAGGGGCACAGATACGCAGTATTTT

D gene: TRBD1
J gene: TRBJ1-4
V gene: TRBV19
clone size: NA
CDR3 protein: CASTLGQRNEKLFF
CDR3 DNA: TGTGCCAGCACATTGGGACAGCGTAATGAAAAACTGTTTTTT

D gene: TRBD1
J gene: TRBJ2-2
V gene: TRBV10-3
clone size: NA
CDR3 protein: CAISETGQGASGELFF
CDR3 DNA: TGTGCCATCAGCGAGACGGGACAGGGGGCTAGCGGGGAGCTGTTTTTT

D gene: NA
J gene: TRBJ2-5
V gene: TRBV7-9
clone size: NA
CDR3 protein: CASSPTWRGQETQYF
CDR3 DNA: TGTGCCAGCAGCCCAACATGGCGGGGACAAGAGACCCAGTACTTC

D gene: NA
J gene: TRBJ2-5
V gene: TRBV2
clone size: NA
CDR3 protein: CASPPEQGQETQYF
CDR3 DNA: TGTGCCAGTCCACCGGAGCAGGGCCAAGAGACCCAGTACTTC

D gene: TRBD2
J gene: TRBJ2-1
V gene: TRBV2
clone size: NA
CDR3 protein: CASTRGRGEYNEQFF
CDR3 DNA: TGTGCCAGCACCCGAGGTCGGGGGGAGTACAATGAGCAGTTCTTC

D gene: NA
J gene: TRBJ2-5
V gene: TRBV2
clone size: NA
CDR3 protein: CASSEGTTKETQYF
CDR3 DNA: TGTGCCAGCAGTGAAGGGACTACTAAAGAGACCCAGTACTTC

D gene: NA
J gene: TRBJ2-3
V gene: TRBV19
clone size: NA
CDR3 protein: CASNRRLADTQYF
CDR3 DNA: TGTGCCAGTAACAGGAGACTCGCAGATACGCAGTATTTT

D gene: NA
J gene: TRBJ1-2
V gene: TRBV6-4
clone size: NA
CDR3 protein: CASSGSFGTPNYGYTF
CDR3 DNA: TGTGCCAGCAGTGGCTCATTTGGGACACCTAACTATGGCTACACCTTC

D gene: TRBD2
J gene: TRBJ2-5
V gene: TRBV27
clone size: NA
CDR3 protein: CASSALAEETQYF
CDR3 DNA: TGTGCCAGCAGTGCACTAGCGGAAGAGACCCAGTACTTC

D gene: TRBD1
J gene: TRBJ1-6
V gene: TRBV19
clone size: few
CDR3 protein: CASSIDGTGTAPLHF
CDR3 DNA: TGTGCCAGTAGTATTGATGGGACAGGAACGGCGCCCCTCCACTTT

D gene: TRBD1
J gene: TRBJ2-7
V gene: TRBV19
clone size: NA
CDR3 protein: CASSHPGQGRYEQYF
CDR3 DNA: TGTGCCAGTAGTCATCCGGGACAGGGACGCTACGAGCAGTACTTC

D gene: NA
J gene: TRBJ2-1
V gene: TRBV10-1
clone size: few
CDR3 protein: CASSEQLDLGEQFF
CDR3 DNA: TGCGCCAGCAGTGAGCAACTTGACCTAGGTGAGCAGTTCTTC

D gene: NA
J gene: TRBJ2-2
V gene: TRBV7-8
clone size: NA
CDR3 protein: CASSHPGRAGELFF
CDR3 DNA: TGTGCCAGCAGCCACCCGGGAAGGGCCGGGGAGCTGTTTTTT

D gene: NA
J gene: TRBJ2-7
V gene: TRBV25-1
clone size: NA
CDR3 protein: CASSPGYEQYF
CDR3 DNA: TGTGCCAGCAGTCCGGGATACGAGCAGTACTTC

D gene: NA
J gene: TRBJ1-1
V gene: TRBV7-8
clone size: NA
CDR3 protein: CASSPDTNTEAFF
CDR3 DNA: TGTGCCAGCAGCCCCGACACGAACACTGAAGCTTTCTTT

D gene: NA
J gene: TRBJ2-1
V gene: TRBV5-1
clone size: few
CDR3 protein: CASSLLAGQNEQFF
CDR3 DNA: TGCGCCAGCAGCTTGTTGGCTGGTCAAAATGAGCAGTTCTTC

D gene: TRBD1
J gene: TRBJ1-5
V gene: TRBV6-5
clone size: NA
CDR3 protein: CASSHRQGRPQHF
CDR3 DNA: TGTGCCAGCAGTCATCGACAGGGCCGGCCCCAGCATTTT

D gene: TRBD1
J gene: TRBJ2-1
V gene: TRBV5-4
clone size: NA
CDR3 protein: CASSLGQGRSYNEQFF
CDR3 DNA: TGTGCCAGCAGCCTGGGACAGGGGCGCTCCTACAATGAGCAGTTCTTC

D gene: NA
J gene: TRBJ1-1
V gene: TRBV7-7
clone size: NA
CDR3 protein: CASSAQVGTEAFF
CDR3 DNA: TGTGCCAGCAGCGCCCAGGTTGGCACTGAAGCTTTCTTT

D gene: NA
J gene: TRBJ1-3
V gene: TRBV7-6
clone size: NA
CDR3 protein: CASSSLRPGNGSYTIYF
CDR3 DNA: TGTGCCAGCAGCTCTCTCCGCCCCGGGAACGGAAGTTACACCATATATTTT

D gene: TRBD1
J gene: TRBJ2-1
V gene: TRBV27
clone size: few
CDR3 protein: CASSLSTGGNEQFF
CDR3 DNA: TGTGCCAGCAGTTTATCCACAGGGGGCAATGAGCAGTTCTTC

D gene: NA
J gene: TRBJ1-2
V gene: TRBV7-9
clone size: NA
CDR3 protein: CASSPDTVYGYTF
CDR3 DNA: TGTGCCAGCAGCCCGGACACCGTCTATGGCTACACCTTC

D gene: TRBD1
J gene: TRBJ2-2
V gene: TRBV5-1
clone size: NA
CDR3 protein: CASSPTGAGELFF
CDR3 DNA: TGCGCCAGCAGCCCTACAGGGGCCGGGGAGCTGTTTTTT

D gene: NA
J gene: TRBJ1-2
V gene: TRBV27
clone size: once
CDR3 protein: CASSLAGEPHGYTF
CDR3 DNA: TGTGCCAGCAGTTTAGCCGGGGAACCGCATGGCTACACCTTC

D gene: NA
J gene: TRBJ2-2
V gene: TRBV19
clone size: NA
CDR3 protein: CASSIPGQNTGELFF
CDR3 DNA: TGTGCCAGTAGTATACCGGGACAGAACACCGGGGAGCTGTTTTTT

D gene: NA
J gene: TRBJ2-2
V gene: TRBV5-5
clone size: NA
CDR3 protein: CASSLDRRFTGELFF
CDR3 DNA: TGTGCCAGCAGCTTGGACAGGAGATTCACCGGGGAGCTGTTTTTT

D gene: NA
J gene: TRBJ1-6
V gene: TRBV15
clone size: NA
CDR3 protein: CATSRDRLITTPLHF
CDR3 DNA: TGTGCCACCAGCAGAGATAGATTGATTACGACACCCCTCCACTTT

D gene: TRBD1
J gene: TRBJ1-5
V gene: TRBV7-6
clone size: NA
CDR3 protein: CASSRGTGGNQPQHF
CDR3 DNA: TGTGCCAGCAGCAGGGGGACAGGCGGTAATCAGCCCCAGCATTTT

D gene: TRBD2
J gene: TRBJ2-7
V gene: TRBV28
clone size: NA
CDR3 protein: CASTGASGSFYEQYF
CDR3 DNA: TGTGCCAGCACCGGAGCTAGCGGGAGCTTCTACGAGCAGTACTTC

D gene: TRBD1
J gene: TRBJ2-2
V gene: TRBV5-4
clone size: NA
CDR3 protein: CASSVPGQGSSGELFF
CDR3 DNA: TGTGCCAGCAGCGTTCCGGGACAGGGTAGCTCCGGGGAGCTGTTTTTT

D gene: TRBD2
J gene: TRBJ2-7
V gene: TRBV7-9
clone size: NA
CDR3 protein: CASSQGGLAGGSPYEQYF
CDR3 DNA: TGTGCCAGCAGCCAAGGGGGACTAGCGGGGGGAAGCCCCTACGAGCAGTACTTC

D gene: TRBD1
J gene: TRBJ1-2
V gene: TRBV28
clone size: NA
CDR3 protein: CASTFGGTGGPGYTF
CDR3 DNA: TGTGCCAGCACCTTCGGGGGGACAGGGGGCCCGGGCTACACCTTC

D gene: NA
J gene: TRBJ1-2
V gene: TRBV18
clone size: NA
CDR3 protein: CASSPAAEGYTF
CDR3 DNA: TGTGCCAGCTCACCAGCCGCGGAAGGCTACACCTTC

D gene: NA
J gene: TRBJ2-1
V gene: TRBV9
clone size: NA
CDR3 protein: CASSGAGIAQFF
CDR3 DNA: TGTGCCAGCAGCGGAGCAGGGATCGCGCAGTTCTTC

D gene: TRBD1
J gene: TRBJ1-2
V gene: TRBV7-9
clone size: NA
CDR3 protein: CASSLRQGDYGYTF
CDR3 DNA: TGTGCCAGCAGCCTGAGACAGGGGGACTATGGCTACACCTTC

D gene: NA
J gene: TRBJ1-5
V gene: TRBV19
clone size: few
CDR3 protein: CASSGQFNQPQHF
CDR3 DNA: TGTGCCAGTAGTGGACAGTTCAATCAGCCCCAGCATTTT

D gene: NA
J gene: TRBJ2-7
V gene: TRBV10-2
clone size: few
CDR3 protein: CASSESEGYEQYF
CDR3 DNA: TGCGCCAGCAGTGAGTCGGAGGGGTACGAGCAGTACTTC

D gene: NA
J gene: TRBJ2-4
V gene: TRBV15
clone size: once
CDR3 protein: CATSRDFQRAQLAKNIQYF
CDR3 DNA: TGTGCCACCAGCAGAGATTTTCAGCGGGCCCAGCTAGCCAAAAACATTCAGTACTTC